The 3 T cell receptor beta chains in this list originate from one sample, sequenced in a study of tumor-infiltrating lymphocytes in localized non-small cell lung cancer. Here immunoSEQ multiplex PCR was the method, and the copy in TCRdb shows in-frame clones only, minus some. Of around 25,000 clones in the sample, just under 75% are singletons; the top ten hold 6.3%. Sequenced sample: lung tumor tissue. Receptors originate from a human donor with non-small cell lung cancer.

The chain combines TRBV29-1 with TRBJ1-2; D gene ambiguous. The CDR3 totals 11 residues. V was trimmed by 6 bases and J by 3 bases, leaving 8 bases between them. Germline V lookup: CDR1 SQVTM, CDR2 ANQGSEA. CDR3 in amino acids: CSVERDYGYTF. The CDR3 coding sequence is TGCAGCGTGGAGCGGGACTATGGCTACACCTTC.

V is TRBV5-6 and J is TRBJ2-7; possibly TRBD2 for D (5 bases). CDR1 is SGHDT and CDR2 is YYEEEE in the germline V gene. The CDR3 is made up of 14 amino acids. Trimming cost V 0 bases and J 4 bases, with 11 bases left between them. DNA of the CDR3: TGTGCCAGCAGCTTGGGATCCCGAGGGTACGAGCAGTACTTC. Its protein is CASSLGSRGYEQYF.

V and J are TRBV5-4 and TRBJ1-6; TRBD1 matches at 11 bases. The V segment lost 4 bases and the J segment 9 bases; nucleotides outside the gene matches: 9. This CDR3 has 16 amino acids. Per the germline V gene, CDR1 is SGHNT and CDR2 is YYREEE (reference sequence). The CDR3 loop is CASSPGQGAQGSPLHF. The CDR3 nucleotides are TGTGCCAGCAGCCCCGGACAGGGGGCGCAGGGTTCACCCCTCCACTTT.